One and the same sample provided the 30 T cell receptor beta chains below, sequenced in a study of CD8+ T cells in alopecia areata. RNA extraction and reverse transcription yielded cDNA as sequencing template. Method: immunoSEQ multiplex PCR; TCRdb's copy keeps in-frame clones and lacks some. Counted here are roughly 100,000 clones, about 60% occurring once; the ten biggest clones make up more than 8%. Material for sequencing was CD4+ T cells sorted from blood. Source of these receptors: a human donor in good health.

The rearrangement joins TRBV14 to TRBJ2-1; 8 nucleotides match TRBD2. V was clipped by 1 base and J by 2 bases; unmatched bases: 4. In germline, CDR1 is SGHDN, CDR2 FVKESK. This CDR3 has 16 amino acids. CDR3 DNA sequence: TGTGCCAGCAGCCAAGCATGGCGGGGGGCCTACAATGAGCAGTTCTTC. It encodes CASSQAWRGAYNEQFF.

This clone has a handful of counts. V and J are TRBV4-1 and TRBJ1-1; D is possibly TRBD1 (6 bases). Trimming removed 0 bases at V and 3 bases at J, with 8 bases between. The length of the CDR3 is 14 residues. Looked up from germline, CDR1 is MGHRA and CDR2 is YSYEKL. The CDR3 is CASSQDPGDTEAFF. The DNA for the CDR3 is TGCGCCAGCAGCCAAGATCCAGGGGACACTGAAGCTTTCTTT.

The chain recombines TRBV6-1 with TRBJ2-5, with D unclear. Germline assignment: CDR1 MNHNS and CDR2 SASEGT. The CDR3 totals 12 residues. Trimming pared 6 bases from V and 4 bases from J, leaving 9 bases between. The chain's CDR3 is CASRDFIETQYF. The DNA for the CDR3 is TGTGCCAGCAGGGATTTTATAGAGACCCAGTACTTC.

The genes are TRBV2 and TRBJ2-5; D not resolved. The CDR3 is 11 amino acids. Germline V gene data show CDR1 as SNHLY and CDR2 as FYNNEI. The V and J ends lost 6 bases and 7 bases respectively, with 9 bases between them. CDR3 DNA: TGTGCCAGCAGCGACGACTCGACCCAGTACTTC. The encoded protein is CASSDDSTQYF.

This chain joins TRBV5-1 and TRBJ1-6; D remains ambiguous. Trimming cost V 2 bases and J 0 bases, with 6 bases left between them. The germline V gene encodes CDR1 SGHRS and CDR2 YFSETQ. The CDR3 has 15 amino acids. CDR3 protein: CASSFGSSYNSPLHF. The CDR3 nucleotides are TGCGCCAGCAGCTTTGGGAGCTCCTATAATTCACCCCTCCACTTT.

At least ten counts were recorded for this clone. DNA for the CDR3: TGTGCCAGCTCACCGACTAGCGGGGGGGCCAGGGAGCAGTTCTTC. Amino acids: CASSPTSGGAREQFF. The chain recombines TRBV18 with TRBJ2-1, with 14 bases fitting TRBD2. Germline loops: CDR1 KGHSH, CDR2 LQKENI. This CDR3 contains 15 residues. V lost 3 bases, J lost 10 bases, and 5 bases stayed unmatched. Based on the CDR3 plus reference TRBV18 and TRBJ2-1, the full variable domain is NAGVMQNPRHLVRRRGQEARLRCSPMKGHSHVYWYRQLPEEGLKFMVYLQKENIIDESGMPKERFSAEFPKEGPSILRIQQVVRGDSAAYFCASSPTSGGAREQFFGPGTRLTVL.

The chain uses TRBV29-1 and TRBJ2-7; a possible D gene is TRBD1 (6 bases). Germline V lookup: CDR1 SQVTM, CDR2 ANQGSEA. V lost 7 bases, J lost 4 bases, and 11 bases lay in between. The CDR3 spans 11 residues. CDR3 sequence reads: CSAGQAYEQYF. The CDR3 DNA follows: TGCAGCGCGGGACAAGCATACGAGCAGTACTTC.

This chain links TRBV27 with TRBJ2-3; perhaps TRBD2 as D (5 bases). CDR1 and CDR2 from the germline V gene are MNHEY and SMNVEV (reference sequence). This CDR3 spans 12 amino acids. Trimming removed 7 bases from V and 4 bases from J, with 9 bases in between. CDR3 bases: TGTGCCAGCAAGGGAGATGCAGATACGCAGTATTTT. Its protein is CASKGDADTQYF.

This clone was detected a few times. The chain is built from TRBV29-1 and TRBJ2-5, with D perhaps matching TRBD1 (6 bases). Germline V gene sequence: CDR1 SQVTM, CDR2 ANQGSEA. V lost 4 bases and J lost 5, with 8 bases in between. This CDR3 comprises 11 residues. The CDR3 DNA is TGCAGCGTTGCCACAGGGGAGACCCAGTACTTC. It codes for CSVATGETQYF.

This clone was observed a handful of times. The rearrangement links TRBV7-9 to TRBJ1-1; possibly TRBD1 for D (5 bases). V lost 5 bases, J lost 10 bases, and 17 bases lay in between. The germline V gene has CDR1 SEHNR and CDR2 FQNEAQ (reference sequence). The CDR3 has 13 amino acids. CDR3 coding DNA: TGTGCCAGCAGCCCACACATCCTCCAGGGAGCTTTCTTT. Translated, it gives CASSPHILQGAFF.

The CDR3 spells CSVRRTGRSYNEQFF. The DNA for the CDR3 is TGCAGCGTCCGAAGGACAGGGCGGTCCTACAATGAGCAGTTCTTC. This chain connects TRBV29-1 to TRBJ2-1; 8 nucleotides agree with TRBD1. The CDR3 sequence is 15 residues long. Germline-derived CDR1 and CDR2 are SQVTM and ANQGSEA. V shed 6 bases and J 1 base; nucleotides not matched to a gene: 8.

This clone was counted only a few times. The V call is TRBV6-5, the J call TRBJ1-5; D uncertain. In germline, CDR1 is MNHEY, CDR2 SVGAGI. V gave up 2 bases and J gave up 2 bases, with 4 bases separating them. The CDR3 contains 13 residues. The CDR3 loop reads CASSYQGNQPQHF. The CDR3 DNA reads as TGTGCCAGCAGTTACCAGGGCAATCAGCCCCAGCATTTT.

CDR3 nucleotide sequence: TGTGCCAGCAGTCGGACTAGTCGAGAGACCCAGTACTTC. It is translated as CASSRTSRETQYF. The genes are TRBV11-2 and TRBJ2-5; 7 nucleotides agree with TRBD2. Germline values: CDR1 SGHAT, CDR2 FQNNGV. V lost 6 bases, J lost 4 bases, and 5 bases stayed unmatched. The CDR3 extends over 13 amino acids. Full variable domain (outside the CDR3, taken from reference TRBV11-2 and TRBJ2-5): EAGVAQSPRYKIIEKRQSVAFWCNPISGHATLYWYQQILGQGPKLLIQFQNNGVVDDSQLPKDRFSAERLKGVDSTLKIQPAKLEDSAVYLCASSRTSRETQYFGPGTRLLVL.

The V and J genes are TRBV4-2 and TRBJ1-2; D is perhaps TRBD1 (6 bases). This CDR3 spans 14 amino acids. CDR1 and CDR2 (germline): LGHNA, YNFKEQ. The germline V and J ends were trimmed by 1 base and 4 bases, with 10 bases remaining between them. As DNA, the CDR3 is TGTGCCAGCAGCCAAGCACAGGGTACCTATGGCTACACCTTC. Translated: CASSQAQGTYGYTF.

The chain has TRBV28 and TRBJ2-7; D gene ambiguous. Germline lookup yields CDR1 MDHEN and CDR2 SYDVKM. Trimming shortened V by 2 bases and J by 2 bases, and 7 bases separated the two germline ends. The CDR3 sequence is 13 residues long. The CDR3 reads CASSLRIPYEQYF. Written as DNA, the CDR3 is TGTGCCAGCAGTTTACGGATTCCCTACGAGCAGTACTTC. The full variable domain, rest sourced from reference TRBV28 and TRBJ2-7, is DVKVTQSSRYLVKRTGEKVFLECVQDMDHENMFWYRQDPGLGLRLIYFSYDVKMKEKGDIPEGYSVSREKKERFSLILESASTNQTSMYLCASSLRIPYEQYFGPGTRLTVT.

The CDR3 spells CASSLADRSDTQYF. CDR3 nucleotides: TGTGCCAGCAGCTTAGCGGACAGATCAGATACGCAGTATTTT. This chain connects TRBV7-9 to TRBJ2-3; tentative D call: TRBD1 (6 bases). The CDR3 spans 14 residues. Germline CDR1 reads SEHNR; CDR2 reads FQNEAQ (reference sequence). The V end was cut by 0 bases, the J end by 4 bases, with 8 bases between.

The DNA for the CDR3 is TGCGCCAGCAGCTTGGAGATAGCGGGGAGGACCCAGTACTTC. It yields the protein CASSLEIAGRTQYF. The chain uses TRBV5-1 and TRBJ2-5; 8 bases are shared with TRBD2. The junction had 5 bases not matched to a gene; V was cut back by 0 bases and J by 7 bases. CDR1 SGHRS and CDR2 YFSETQ come from the germline V gene. CDR3 size: 14 residues.

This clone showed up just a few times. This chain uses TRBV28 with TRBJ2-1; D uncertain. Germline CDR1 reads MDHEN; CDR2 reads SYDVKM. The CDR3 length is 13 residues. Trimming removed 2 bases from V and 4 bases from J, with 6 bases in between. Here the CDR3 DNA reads TGTGCCAGCAGTTTAGCCAGATACAATGAGCAGTTCTTC. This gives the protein CASSLARYNEQFF.

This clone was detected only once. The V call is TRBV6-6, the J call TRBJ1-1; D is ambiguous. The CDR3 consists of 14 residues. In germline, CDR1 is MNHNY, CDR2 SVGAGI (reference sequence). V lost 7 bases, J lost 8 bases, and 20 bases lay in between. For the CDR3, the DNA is TGTGCCAGCACTCACGATCCGGAATTTAGGGAAGCTTTCTTT. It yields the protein CASTHDPEFREAFF.

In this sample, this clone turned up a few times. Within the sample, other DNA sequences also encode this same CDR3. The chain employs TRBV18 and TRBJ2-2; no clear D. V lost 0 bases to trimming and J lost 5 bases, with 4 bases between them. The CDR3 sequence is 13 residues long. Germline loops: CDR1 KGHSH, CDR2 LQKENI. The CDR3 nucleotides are TGTGCCAGCTCACCACCGGGAACCGGGGAGCTGTTTTTT. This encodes CASSPPGTGELFF.

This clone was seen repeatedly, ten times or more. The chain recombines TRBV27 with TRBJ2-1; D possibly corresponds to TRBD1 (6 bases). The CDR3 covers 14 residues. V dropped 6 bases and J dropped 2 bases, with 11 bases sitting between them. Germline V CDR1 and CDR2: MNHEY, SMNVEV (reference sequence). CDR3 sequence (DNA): TGTGCCAGCAGCCTGACAGGTGCCTACAATGAGCAGTTCTTC. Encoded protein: CASSLTGAYNEQFF.

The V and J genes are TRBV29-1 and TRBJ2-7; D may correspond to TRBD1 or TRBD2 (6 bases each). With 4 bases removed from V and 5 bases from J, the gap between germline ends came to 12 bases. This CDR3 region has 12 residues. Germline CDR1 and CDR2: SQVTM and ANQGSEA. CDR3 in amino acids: CSVARGGDEQYF. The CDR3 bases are TGCAGCGTTGCCAGGGGAGGCGACGAGCAGTACTTC.

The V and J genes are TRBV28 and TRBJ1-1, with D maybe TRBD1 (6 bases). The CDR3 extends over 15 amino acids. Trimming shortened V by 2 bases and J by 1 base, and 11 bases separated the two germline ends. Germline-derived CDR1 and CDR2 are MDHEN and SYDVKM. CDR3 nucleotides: TGTGCCAGCAGTTTACCGGGACATCCGAACACTGAAGCTTTCTTT. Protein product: CASSLPGHPNTEAFF.

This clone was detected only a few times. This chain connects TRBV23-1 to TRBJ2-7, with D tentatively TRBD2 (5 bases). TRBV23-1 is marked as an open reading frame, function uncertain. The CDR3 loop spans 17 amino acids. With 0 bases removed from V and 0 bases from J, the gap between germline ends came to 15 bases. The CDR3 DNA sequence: TGCGCCAGCAGTCAATCGAAAGGGAAAGACTACTCCTACGAGCAGTACTTC. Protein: CASSQSKGKDYSYEQYF.

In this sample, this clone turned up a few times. CDR3: CASSQGHVQETQYF. CDR3 nucleotides: TGTGCCAGCAGCCAGGGACACGTGCAAGAGACCCAGTACTTC. The V gene is TRBV7-9, the J gene TRBJ2-5, with D possibly matching TRBD1 (6 bases). The V gene lost 5 bases and the J gene lost 2 bases, with 12 bases spanning the gap. The CDR3 length is 14 residues. Looked up from germline, CDR1 is SEHNR and CDR2 is FQNEAQ (reference sequence).

This CDR3 is CASSHSDREGYTF. CDR3 sequence (DNA): TGTGCCAGCAGCCATTCGGACAGGGAGGGCTACACCTTC. The chain combines TRBV4-2 with TRBJ1-2; 8 nucleotides agree with TRBD1. The junction had 5 bases not matched to a gene; V was cut back by 3 bases and J by 8 bases. Germline loops: CDR1 LGHNA, CDR2 YNFKEQ. The CDR3 sequence is 13 residues long.

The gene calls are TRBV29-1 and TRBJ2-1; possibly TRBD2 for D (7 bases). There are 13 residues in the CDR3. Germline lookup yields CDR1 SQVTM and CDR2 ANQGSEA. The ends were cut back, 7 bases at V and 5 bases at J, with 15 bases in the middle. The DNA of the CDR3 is TGCAGCGGTGGGGGGGCCGGCCACAATGAGCAGTTCTTC. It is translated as CSGGGAGHNEQFF.

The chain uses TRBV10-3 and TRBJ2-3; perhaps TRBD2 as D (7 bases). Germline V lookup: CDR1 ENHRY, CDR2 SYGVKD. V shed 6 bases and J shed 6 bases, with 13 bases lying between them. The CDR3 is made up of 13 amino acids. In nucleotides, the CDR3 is TGTGCCATCAGCGTGGGGGGGCGGGATACGCAGTATTTT. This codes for CAISVGGRDTQYF.

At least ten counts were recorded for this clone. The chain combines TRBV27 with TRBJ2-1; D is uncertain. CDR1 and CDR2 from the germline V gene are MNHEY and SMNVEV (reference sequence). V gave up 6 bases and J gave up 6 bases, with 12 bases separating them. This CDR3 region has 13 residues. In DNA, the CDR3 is TGTGCCAGCAGACCTAACTCAGTCAATGAGCAGTTCTTC. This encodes CASRPNSVNEQFF.

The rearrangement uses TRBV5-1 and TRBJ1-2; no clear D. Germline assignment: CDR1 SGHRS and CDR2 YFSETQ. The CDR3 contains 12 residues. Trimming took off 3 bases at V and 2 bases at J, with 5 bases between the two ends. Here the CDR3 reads CASSWENYGYTF. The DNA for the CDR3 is TGCGCCAGCAGCTGGGAAAACTATGGCTACACCTTC.